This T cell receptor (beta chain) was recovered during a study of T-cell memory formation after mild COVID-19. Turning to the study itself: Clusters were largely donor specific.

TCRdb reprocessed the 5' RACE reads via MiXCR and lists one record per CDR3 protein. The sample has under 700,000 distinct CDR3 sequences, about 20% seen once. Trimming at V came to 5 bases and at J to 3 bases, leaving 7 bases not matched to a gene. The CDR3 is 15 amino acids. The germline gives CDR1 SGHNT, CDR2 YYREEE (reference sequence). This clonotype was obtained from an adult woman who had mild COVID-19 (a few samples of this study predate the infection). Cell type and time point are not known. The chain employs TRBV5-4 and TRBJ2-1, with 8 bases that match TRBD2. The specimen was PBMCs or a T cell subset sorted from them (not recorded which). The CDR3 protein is CASSPRAGVYNEQFF. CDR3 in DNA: TGTGCCAGCAGTCCGCGAGCGGGAGTCTACAATGAGCAGTTCTTC.